The sequence of this TCR beta chain was determined in a study of blood T cell repertoires in COVID-19. Study-level information: Samples taken during acute and convalescent COVID-19 were collected in the United States, Italy and Spain. In each case, the material was cDNA or gDNA derived from T cells, B-cell-depleted T cells, or PBMCs.

Regarding this clone: The junction shows a germline mismatch at one end, possibly a read error.

Sequenced by immunoSEQ multiplex PCR; TCRdb stores in-frame clones only, minus some. Seen here are hundreds of thousands of clones, 70% to 90% observed once, and the top ten hold less than 3.5%. Germline CDR1 reads SSHAT; CDR2 reads FNYEAQ (reference sequence). The CDR3 totals 15 residues. Sequencing was carried out using peripheral blood. The genes are TRBV7-7 and TRBJ2-3, with TRBD2 identical over 8 bases. The origin of this receptor is a woman between 25 and 40 years old with COVID-19, enrolled during active disease. CDR3 residues: CASSLGSGGTDTQYF. The CDR3 DNA is TGTGCTAGCAGCTTAGGTAGCGGGGGCACAGATACGCAGTATTTT.